This TCR beta chain came from a study of blood T cell repertoires in COVID-19. The assay was immunoSEQ multiplex PCR, and TCRdb's table has in-frame clones only and misses some. The sample yields approximately 96,000 clones, 90% seen once. Trimming took 0 bases from V and 10 from J; bases not matched to a gene: 8. The germline V gene encodes CDR1 MNHEY and CDR2 SVGEGT. The CDR3 length is 15 residues. The sequencing input was peripheral blood. This sequence was found in a man aged 55-75 years with acute or convalescent COVID-19. The V and J genes are TRBV6-2 or TRBV6-3 and TRBJ1-4; TRBD1 agrees at 7 bases. In nucleotides, the CDR3 is TGTGCCAGCAGTTACTCGACGGGACAGTCGGCAAAACTGTTTTTT. Translated: CASSYSTGQSAKLFF.